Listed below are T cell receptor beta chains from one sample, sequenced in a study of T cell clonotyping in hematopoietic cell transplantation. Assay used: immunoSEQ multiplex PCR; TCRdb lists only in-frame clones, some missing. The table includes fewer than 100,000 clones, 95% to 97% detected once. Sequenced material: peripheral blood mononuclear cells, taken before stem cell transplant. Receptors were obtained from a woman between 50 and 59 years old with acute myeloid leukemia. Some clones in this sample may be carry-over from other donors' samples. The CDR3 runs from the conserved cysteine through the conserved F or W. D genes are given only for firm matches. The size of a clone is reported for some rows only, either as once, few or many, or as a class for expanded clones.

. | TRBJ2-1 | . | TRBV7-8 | CASSLEWGHSYNEQFF | TGTGCCAGCAGCTTAGAATGGGGGCACTCCTACAATGAGCAGTTCTTC
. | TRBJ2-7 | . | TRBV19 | CASSIDGSSSYEQYF | TGTGCCAGTAGTATAGATGGCAGCTCGTCCTACGAGCAGTACTTC
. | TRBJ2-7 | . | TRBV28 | CASTQRRDSYEQYF | TGTGCCAGCACCCAGAGGCGGGATTCCTACGAGCAGTACTTC
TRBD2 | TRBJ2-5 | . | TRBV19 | CASSISGVEETQYF | TGTGCCAGTAGTATAAGCGGGGTCGAAGAGACCCAGTACTTC
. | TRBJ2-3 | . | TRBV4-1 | CASSQGQSTDTQYF | TGCGCCAGCAGCCAAGGGCAGAGCACAGATACGCAGTATTTT
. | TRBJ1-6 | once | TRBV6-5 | CASSLRQANSPLHF | TGTGCCAGCAGTCTTCGACAGGCAAATTCACCCCTCCACTTT
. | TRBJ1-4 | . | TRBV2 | CASSGPYNEKLFF | TGTGCCAGCAGTGGCCCTTATAATGAAAAACTGTTTTTT
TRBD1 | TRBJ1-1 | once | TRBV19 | CASSSGDRGYTEAFF | TGTGCCAGCTCAAGCGGTGACAGGGGTTACACTGAAGCTTTCTTT
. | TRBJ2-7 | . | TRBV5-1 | CASSAGGTAYEQYF | TGCGCCAGCAGCGCGGGCGGGACAGCCTACGAGCAGTACTTC
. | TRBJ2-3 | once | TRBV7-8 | CASSWLGEGRADTQYF | TGTGCCAGCAGCTGGTTGGGAGAAGGTCGCGCAGATACGCAGTATTTT
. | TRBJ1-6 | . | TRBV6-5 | CASSFQGASPLHF | TGTGCCAGCAGTTTCCAAGGGGCCTCACCCCTCCACTTT
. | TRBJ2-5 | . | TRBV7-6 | CASSAMVAGLEETQYF | TGTGCCAGCAGCGCCATGGTTGCGGGGTTAGAAGAGACCCAGTACTTC
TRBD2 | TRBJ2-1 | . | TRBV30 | CAWRKGLAGGEQFF | TGTGCCTGGAGGAAAGGGCTAGCGGGAGGCGAGCAGTTCTTC
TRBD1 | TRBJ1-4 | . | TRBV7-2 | CASSLDRGNEKLFF | TGTGCCAGCAGCTTAGACAGGGGAAATGAAAAACTGTTTTTT
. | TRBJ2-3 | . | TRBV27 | CASSAPGTRTDTQYF | TGTGCCAGCAGTGCCCCTGGGACCCGCACAGATACGCAGTATTTT
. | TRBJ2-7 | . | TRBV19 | CASSIEAISYEQYF | TGTGCCAGTAGTATAGAGGCGATTTCCTACGAGCAGTACTTC
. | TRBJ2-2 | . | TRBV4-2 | CASSQGQGPGELFF | TGTGCCAGCAGCCAAGGTCAGGGCCCCGGGGAGCTGTTTTTT
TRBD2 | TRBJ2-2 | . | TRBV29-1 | CSVDGLAGNTGELFF | TGCAGCGTTGACGGACTAGCGGGGAACACCGGGGAGCTGTTTTTT
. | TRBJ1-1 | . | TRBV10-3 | CAISESTDFGEAFF | TGTGCCATCAGTGAGTCGACAGATTTCGGTGAAGCTTTCTTT
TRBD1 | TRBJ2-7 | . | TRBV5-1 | CASMERTGLNEQYF | TGCGCCAGCATGGAGAGGACAGGCCTCAACGAGCAGTACTTC
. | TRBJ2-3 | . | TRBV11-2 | CASSLTGSASTDTQYF | TGTGCCAGCAGCCTAACAGGGTCGGCTAGCACAGATACGCAGTATTTT
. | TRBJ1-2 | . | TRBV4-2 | CASSQPTTVYGYTF | TGTGCCAGCAGCCAGCCAACGACAGTCTATGGCTACACCTTC
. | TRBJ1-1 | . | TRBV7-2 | CASSSQVGGAIEAFF | TGTGCCAGCAGCTCCCAGGTGGGGGGGGCCATTGAAGCTTTCTTT
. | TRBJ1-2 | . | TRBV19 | CASRAGRGYTF | TGTGCCAGTAGGGCGGGGCGCGGCTACACCTTC
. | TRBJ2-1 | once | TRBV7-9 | CASSSRGPYNEQFF | TGTGCCAGCAGCTCCAGGGGTCCGTACAATGAGCAGTTCTTC
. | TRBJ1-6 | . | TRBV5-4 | CASSLRQGRDSPLHF | TGTGCCAGCAGCTTACGACAAGGTCGTGACTCACCCCTCCACTTT
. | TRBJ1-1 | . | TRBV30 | CAWRIGTHTEAFF | TGTGCCTGGAGGATAGGGACTCACACTGAAGCTTTCTTT
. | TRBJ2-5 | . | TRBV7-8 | CASSLRGQETQYF | TGTGCCAGCAGCTTGCGCGGACAAGAGACCCAGTACTTC
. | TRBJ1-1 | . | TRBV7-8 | CASSRSGFTEAFF | TGTGCCAGCAGCCGATCAGGGTTCACTGAAGCTTTCTTT
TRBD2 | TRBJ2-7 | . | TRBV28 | CASSSPVRTSGSWYF | TGTGCCAGCAGTTCCCCCGTTCGGACTAGCGGGAGTTGGTACTTC
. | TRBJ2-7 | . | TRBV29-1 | CSVEGDVYEQYF | TGCAGCGTTGAGGGGGACGTCTACGAGCAGTACTTC
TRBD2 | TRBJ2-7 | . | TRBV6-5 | CASSPGTSGSYEQYF | TGTGCCAGCAGCCCCGGGACTAGCGGCTCCTACGAGCAGTACTTC
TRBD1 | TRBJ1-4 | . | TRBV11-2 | CASSPISDRGEKLFF | TGTGCCAGCAGCCCCATTTCGGACAGGGGTGAAAAACTGTTTTTT
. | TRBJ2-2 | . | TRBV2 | CASSEAAVGTGELFF | TGTGCCAGCAGTGAGGCGGCCGTTGGGACCGGGGAGCTGTTTTTT
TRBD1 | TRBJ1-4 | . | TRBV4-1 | CASSPTGASSVGKLFF | TGCGCCAGCAGCCCCACAGGGGCCAGCTCCGTTGGAAAACTGTTTTTT
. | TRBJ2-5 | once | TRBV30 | CAWSSQFDEETQYF | TGTGCCTGGAGTTCCCAGTTTGACGAAGAGACCCAGTACTTC
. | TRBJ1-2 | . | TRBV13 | CASSPRLDYGYTF | TGTGCCAGCAGCCCCAGATTGGACTATGGCTACACCTTC
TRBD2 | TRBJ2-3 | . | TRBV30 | CAWRGLVGTDTQYF | TGTGCCTGGAGAGGACTAGTGGGCACAGATACGCAGTATTTT
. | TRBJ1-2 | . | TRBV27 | CASSSGRGYTF | TGTGCCAGCAGTTCGGGGCGTGGCTACACCTTC
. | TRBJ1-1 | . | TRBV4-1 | CASSQVSEAFF | TGCGCCAGCAGCCAAGTTTCTGAAGCTTTCTTT
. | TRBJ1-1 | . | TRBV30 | CAWSVRAEFMNTEAFF | TGTGCCTGGAGTGTAAGGGCAGAATTTATGAACACTGAAGCTTTCTTT
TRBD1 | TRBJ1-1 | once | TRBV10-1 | CASRTGTADTEAFF | TGCGCCAGCAGGACCGGGACAGCAGACACTGAAGCTTTCTTT
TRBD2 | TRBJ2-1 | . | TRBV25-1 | CASSPREAEQFF | TGTGCCAGCAGTCCGCGGGAGGCGGAGCAGTTCTTC
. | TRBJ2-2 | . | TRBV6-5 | CASSYGGTSNTGELFF | TGTGCCAGCAGTTACGGGGGGACCTCAAACACCGGGGAGCTGTTTTTT
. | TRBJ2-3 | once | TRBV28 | CASSLPGLHTDTQYF | TGTGCCAGCAGTTTACCCGGACTACACACAGATACGCAGTATTTT
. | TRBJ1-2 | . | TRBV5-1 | CASSIGQGGYGYTF | TGCGCCAGCAGCATAGGCCAGGGTGGCTATGGCTACACCTTC
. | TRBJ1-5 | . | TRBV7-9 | CASSFGAPGDQPQHF | TGTGCCAGCAGCTTTGGGGCGCCGGGGGATCAGCCCCAGCATTTT
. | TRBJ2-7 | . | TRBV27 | CASSLVVGSYEQYF | TGTGCCAGCAGTTTAGTGGTGGGCTCCTACGAGCAGTACTTC
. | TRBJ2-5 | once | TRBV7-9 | CASSLDRAETQYF | TGTGCCAGCAGCTTAGACAGGGCAGAGACCCAGTACTTC
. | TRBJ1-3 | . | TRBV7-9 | CASSLGGARNTIYF | TGTGCCAGCAGCTTAGGGGGGGCGAGAAACACCATATATTTT
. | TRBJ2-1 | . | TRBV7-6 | CASSPRGGLTYNEQFF | TGTGCCAGCAGCCCACGCGGGGGCCTCACCTACAATGAGCAGTTCTTC
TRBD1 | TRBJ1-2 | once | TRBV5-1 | CASSLESGQEYGYTF | TGCGCCAGCAGCTTGGAATCTGGACAGGAGTATGGCTACACCTTC
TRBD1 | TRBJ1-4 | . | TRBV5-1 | CASSVVQGTNEKLFF | TGCGCCAGCAGCGTAGTACAGGGGACCAATGAAAAACTGTTTTTT
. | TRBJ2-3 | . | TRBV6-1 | CASKRPSTDTQYF | TGTGCCAGCAAACGGCCTAGCACAGATACGCAGTATTTT
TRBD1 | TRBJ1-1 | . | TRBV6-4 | CASRPGQGHPTEAFF | TGTGCCAGCAGGCCAGGACAGGGCCATCCTACTGAAGCTTTCTTT